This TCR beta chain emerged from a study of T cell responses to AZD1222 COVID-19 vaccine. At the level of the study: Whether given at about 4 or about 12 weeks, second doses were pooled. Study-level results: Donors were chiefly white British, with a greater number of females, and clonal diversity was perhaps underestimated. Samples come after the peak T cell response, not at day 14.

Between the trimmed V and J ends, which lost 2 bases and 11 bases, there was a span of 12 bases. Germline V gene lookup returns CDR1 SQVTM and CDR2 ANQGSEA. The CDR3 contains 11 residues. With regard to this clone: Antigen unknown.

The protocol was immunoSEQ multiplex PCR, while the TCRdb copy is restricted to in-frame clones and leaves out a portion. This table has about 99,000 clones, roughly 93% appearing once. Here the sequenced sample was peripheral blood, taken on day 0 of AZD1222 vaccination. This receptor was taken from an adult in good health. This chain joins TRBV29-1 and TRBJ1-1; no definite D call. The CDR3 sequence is CSVERGSGAFF. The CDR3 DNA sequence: TGCAGCGTTGAACGCGGCAGTGGGGCTTTCTTT.